The 26 T cell receptor beta chains reported below all come from one sample, sequenced in a study of control samples from healthy donors and cancer patients. TCRdb's copy holds only in-frame clones and misses some; the assay was immunoSEQ multiplex PCR. The sample lists about 160,000 clones; over 90% were seen once. The sequencing sample was made of blood. These receptors were taken from a young woman in good health.

The chain carries TRBV5-1 and TRBJ2-5, with 8 bases fitting TRBD1. The J segment lost 1 base and the V segment lost 1 base, leaving 3 bases of the junction unmatched. This CDR3 is built from 15 residues. Germline CDR1 reads SGHRS; CDR2 reads YFSETQ. CDR3 residues: CASSLSGTGQETQYF. The CDR3 DNA reads TGCGCCAGCAGCTTGAGTGGGACAGGCCAAGAGACCCAGTACTTC. The full variable domain, its missing parts supplied by reference TRBV5-1 and TRBJ2-5, is KAGVTQTPRYLIKTRGQQVTLSCSPISGHRSVSWYQQTPGQGLQFLFEYFSETQRNKGNFPGRFSGRQFSNSRSEMNVSTLELGDSALYLCASSLSGTGQETQYFGPGTRLLVL.

V is TRBV5-8 and J is TRBJ1-1; no clear D gene. Trimming removed 7 bases from V and 0 bases from J, with 10 bases in between. Germline CDR1 SGHTS, CDR2 YDEGEE. The CDR3 extends over 13 amino acids. DNA for the CDR3: TGTGCCAGCTCGAGGGTTATGAACACTGAAGCTTTCTTT. Amino acids: CASSRVMNTEAFF.

The chain uses TRBV18 and TRBJ1-3, with D perhaps TRBD1 (5 bases). The CDR3 has 15 residues. CDR1 is KGHSH, CDR2 LQKENI, per germline. V lost 2 bases and J 0 bases, leaving 8 bases between the germline ends. CDR3 coding DNA: TGTGCCAGCTCACCAATGACAGTCTCTGGAAACACCATATATTTT. As protein: CASSPMTVSGNTIYF.

The rearrangement joins TRBV7-6 to TRBJ2-1; D assignment may be TRBD1 or TRBD2 (6 bases each). Germline CDR1 reads SGHVS; CDR2 reads FNYEAQ. V was pared by 1 base and J by 10 bases, with 20 bases between. The CDR3 is 16 amino acids. CDR3: CASSLGATGALGEQFF. The CDR3 DNA reads as TGTGCCAGCAGCTTAGGGGCCACGGGGGCCTTGGGGGAGCAGTTCTTC.

This clone is a singleton in its sample. The V and J genes are TRBV10-1 and TRBJ2-7, with D possibly being TRBD1 (5 bases). This CDR3 region has 11 residues. Germline CDR1 WNHNN, CDR2 SYGVQD (reference sequence). The V end lost 10 bases, the J end lost 3 bases, and 10 bases lay between the germline ends. In DNA, the CDR3 is TGCGCCACATCAAGGGGCTACGAGCAGTACTTC. It specifies CATSRGYEQYF.

A remark on this clone: Other DNA variants within this sample encode the same CDR3. The gene calls are TRBV6-5 and TRBJ2-1; no reliable D call. Trimming cost V 7 bases and J 5 bases, with 12 bases left between them. CDR1 MNHEY and CDR2 SVGAGI come from the germline V gene. The CDR3 extends over 13 amino acids. CDR3 sequence reads: CASTPWGNNEQFF. In nucleotides, the CDR3 is TGTGCCAGCACCCCTTGGGGAAACAATGAGCAGTTCTTC.

This chain joins TRBV11-1 and TRBJ1-4; 7 bases are a match to TRBD1. The CDR3 has 15 amino acids. Germline assignment: CDR1 SGHAT and CDR2 FQDESV (reference sequence). Trimming at V came to 5 bases and at J to 4 bases, leaving 7 bases not matched to a gene. CDR3 nucleotides: TGTGCCAGCAGCCGTACGGGACAGCTTAATGAAAAACTGTTTTTT. Protein sequence: CASSRTGQLNEKLFF.

The chain recombines TRBV4-1 with TRBJ2-7; 8 nucleotides match TRBD2. Germline CDR1 reads MGHRA; CDR2 reads YSYEKL. V gave up 4 bases and J gave up 1 base; unmatched junction bases: 9. The CDR3 is 16 amino acids. CDR3 residues: CASSRGRASGSYEQYF. The CDR3 coding sequence is TGCGCCAGCAGCCGGGGCCGGGCTAGCGGGTCCTACGAGCAGTACTTC.

J is TRBJ2-7 and V is TRBV15; TRBD1 agrees at 11 bases. The CDR3 has 15 amino acids. V trimming: 3 bases; J trimming: 3 bases; junction bases outside the gene matches: 4. Germline values: CDR1 LNHNV, CDR2 YYDKDF (reference sequence). The CDR3 here is CATSRAGQGGYEQYF. The CDR3 DNA follows: TGTGCCACCAGCAGGGCGGGACAGGGGGGCTACGAGCAGTACTTC.

The chain uses TRBV19 and TRBJ2-5; 7 bases match TRBD2. V was pared by 4 bases and J by 2 bases, with 4 bases of the junction left unmatched. CDR1 LNHDA and CDR2 SQIVND come from the germline V gene (reference sequence). CDR3 length equals 14 residues. In DNA, the CDR3 is TGTGCCAGTAGTAGAGCGGGATTTCAAGAGACCCAGTACTTC. Translated, it gives CASSRAGFQETQYF.

This chain connects TRBV6-5 to TRBJ1-4; D not certain. CDR3 length equals 14 residues. V lost 6 bases to trimming and J lost 4 bases, with 12 bases between them. Per the germline V gene, CDR1 is MNHEY and CDR2 is SVGAGI. The CDR3 is CASRMSPLNEKLFF. The CDR3 coding sequence is TGTGCCAGCAGAATGTCTCCCCTTAATGAAAAACTGTTTTTT.

V usage is TRBV19 and J usage is TRBJ2-3, with D perhaps matching TRBD2 (6 bases). Germline loops: CDR1 LNHDA, CDR2 SQIVND (reference sequence). There are 15 residues in the CDR3. Trimming left V 1 base short and J 4 bases short, with 12 bases between. CDR3 in DNA: TGTGCCAGTAGTATAGGGAGGGCCCCGGCAGATACGCAGTATTTT. Translated, it gives CASSIGRAPADTQYF.

The chain is built from TRBV27 and TRBJ1-2; D gene uncertain. Germline CDR1 and CDR2: MNHEY and SMNVEV (reference sequence). Trimming took 5 bases from V and 1 from J, leaving 20 bases between them. There are 17 residues in the CDR3. The CDR3 sequence is CASSPLPEYSHNYGYTF. The CDR3 DNA follows: TGTGCCAGCAGTCCCCTACCTGAGTACAGTCATAACTATGGCTACACCTTC.

DNA of the CDR3: TGTGCCAGCAGCTTGGACTTTTCGGACAGGAAGAACACTGAAGCTTTCTTT. It specifies CASSLDFSDRKNTEAFF. The chain joins TRBV5-4 to TRBJ1-1, with 7 bases lining up with TRBD1. V trimming: 0 bases; J trimming: 1 base; junction bases outside the gene matches: 9. The germline V gene encodes CDR1 SGHNT and CDR2 YYREEE (reference sequence). CDR3 size: 17 residues.

The DNA for the CDR3 is TGCGCCAGCAATAATAGGACCACCGGGACAACGAACACCGGGGAGCTGTTTTTT. It encodes CASNNRTTGTTNTGELFF. The V gene is TRBV10-2, the J gene TRBJ2-2; tentative D call: TRBD1 (6 bases). The V gene's germline CDR1 is WSHSY and CDR2 SAAADI. The CDR3 loop spans 18 amino acids. V gave up 7 bases and J gave up 0 bases, with 21 bases separating them.

CDR3 loop: CASSQTGFKLNTEAFF. The CDR3 DNA sequence: TGTGCCAGCAGTCAGACAGGGTTTAAGCTGAACACTGAAGCTTTCTTT. The rearrangement links TRBV25-1 to TRBJ1-1, with TRBD1 matching over 7 bases. J lost 0 bases, V lost 5 bases, and 9 bases had no gene match. The CDR3 runs 16 residues. CDR1 and CDR2 from the germline V gene are MGHDK and SYGVNS.

This clone was observed a single time. The genes are TRBV19 and TRBJ1-1; possible D gene TRBD1, 5 bases. V lost 6 bases and J lost 4, with 12 bases in between. Germline lookup yields CDR1 LNHDA and CDR2 SQIVND (reference sequence). The CDR3 is 13 amino acids. The CDR3 loop is CASSQRRGTEAFF. In DNA form, the CDR3 reads TGTGCCAGTAGCCAACGTAGGGGCACTGAAGCTTTCTTT. The variable domain in full, completed from reference TRBV19 and TRBJ1-1, reads DGGITQSPKYLFRKEGQNVTLSCEQNLNHDAMYWYRQDPGQGLRLIYYSQIVNDFQKGDIAEGYSVSREKKESFPLTVTSAQKNPTAFYLCASSQRRGTEAFFGQGTRLTVV.

The J gene is TRBJ2-1, the V gene TRBV7-8, with a tentative D call TRBD2 (5 bases). The CDR3 consists of 17 residues. V was trimmed by 1 base and J by 0 bases, leaving 13 bases between them. Germline CDR1 is SGHVS and CDR2 is FQNEAQ. The CDR3 spells CASSLEERTSSYNEQFF. As DNA, the CDR3 is TGTGCCAGCAGCTTAGAGGAGCGGACGAGCTCCTACAATGAGCAGTTCTTC.

This sequence joins TRBV6-4 and TRBJ2-2, with no clear D. The CDR3 totals 14 residues. The V end was cut by 6 bases, the J end by 5 bases, with 13 bases between. Per the germline V gene, CDR1 is MRHNA and CDR2 is SNTAGT. The CDR3 is CASSWGMGTGELFF. Here the CDR3 DNA reads TGTGCCAGCAGCTGGGGTATGGGGACCGGGGAGCTGTTTTTT.

The rearrangement uses TRBV6-2 or TRBV6-3 and TRBJ2-6, with no clear D. The length of the CDR3 is 12 residues. The germline V gene has CDR1 MNHEY and CDR2 SVGEGT. Trimming cost V 4 bases and J 4 bases, with 2 bases left between them. This CDR3 reads CASSSGANVLTF. In DNA, the CDR3 is TGTGCCAGCAGTTCCGGGGCCAACGTCCTGACTTTC.

The V and J genes are TRBV19 and TRBJ2-1; D remains unclear. This CDR3 region has 13 residues. Between the trimmed V and J ends, which lost 3 bases and 5 bases, there was a span of 8 bases. Germline V gives CDR1 LNHDA, CDR2 SQIVND (reference sequence). The CDR3 bases are TGTGCCAGTAGTATCGTATTCGACAATGAGCAGTTCTTC. Translating gives CASSIVFDNEQFF.

CDR3 sequence (DNA): TGTGCCAGCGGGGCGGGGACAGGATTCTACGAGCAGTACTTC. Amino acid sequence: CASGAGTGFYEQYF. The rearrangement joins TRBV27 to TRBJ2-7; 8 bases fit TRBD1. Germline values: CDR1 MNHEY, CDR2 SMNVEV (reference sequence). CDR3 size: 14 residues. The junction had 9 bases not matched to a gene; V was cut back by 8 bases and J by 3 bases.

This rearrangement joins TRBV2 to TRBJ1-2; D unclear. There are 15 residues in the CDR3. Germline loops: CDR1 SNHLY, CDR2 FYNNEI. Trimming took off 2 bases at V and 5 bases at J, with 15 bases between the two ends. CDR3: CASSERPGGLYGYTF. As DNA, the CDR3 is TGTGCCAGCAGTGAACGTCCAGGAGGGCTTTATGGCTACACCTTC.

The chain links TRBV4-1 to TRBJ1-5; D call uncertain. V dropped 2 bases and J dropped 1 base, with 6 bases sitting between them. The CDR3 sequence is 14 residues long. CDR1 and CDR2 (germline): MGHRA, YSYEKL. The CDR3 sequence: CASSQRTSNQPQHF. The CDR3 nucleotides are TGCGCCAGCAGCCAAAGGACCAGCAATCAGCCCCAGCATTTT.

Only one count was recorded for this clone. The chain employs TRBV7-8 and TRBJ1-1; weak D call: TRBD1 (5 bases). The CDR3 runs to 14 residues. V was clipped by 5 bases and J by 1 base, with 11 bases between them. Germline lookup yields CDR1 SGHVS and CDR2 FQNEAQ. CDR3 nucleotides: TGTGCCAGCAGCCCGGGGACGGAGAACACTGAAGCTTTCTTT. As protein: CASSPGTENTEAFF.

V and J are TRBV18 and TRBJ1-3, with TRBD1 as a possible D gene (5 bases). The ends were cut back, 10 bases at V and 2 bases at J, with 18 bases in the middle. This CDR3 comprises 15 residues. From germline, CDR1 is KGHSH and CDR2 LQKENI. The CDR3 here is CATANQTVPGNTIYF. The CDR3 DNA sequence: TGTGCCACTGCAAATCAGACAGTACCTGGAAACACCATATATTTT.